This TCR beta chain came from a study of identical twins. Germline CDR1 reads SQVTM; CDR2 reads ANQGSEA. V was cut by 4 bases and J by 3 bases, with 9 bases left in between. The CDR3 consists of 12 residues. This clonotype was counted a few times. MiXCR, applied by TCRdb to the 5' RACE reads, yields one record per CDR3 protein. Among some 250,000 distinct CDR3 sequences, about an eighth were seen once, and the ten largest hold approximately 4%. This same sample was also taken into another study, of yellow fever vaccine responses in identical twins.

The TCR sequence derives from a woman under 30 in good health. This sequence joins TRBV29-1 and TRBJ1-2, with D perhaps TRBD1 (6 bases). The sample was memory (CD45RO+) T cells sorted from blood. The CDR3 spells CSVGAGDYGYTF. The CDR3 DNA sequence: TGCAGCGTTGGTGCAGGGGACTATGGCTACACCTTC. The full variable domain, in which reference TRBV29-1 and TRBJ1-2 provide the parts outside the CDR3, is SAVISQKPSRDICQRGTSLTIQCQVDSQVTMMFWYRQQPGQSLTLIATANQGSEATYESGFVIDKFPISRPNLTFSTLTVSNMSPEDSSIYLCSVGAGDYGYTFGSGTRLTVV.